What follows describes a single TCR beta chain. Treatment denoted: around 19 received Ad26.COV2.S at low or high dose, single or two shots; about 5 received placebo; per-sample allocation not given. The samples were gathered on day 63 after the first injection of vaccine or placebo. The data are from a study of Ad26.COV2.S vaccination and SARS-CoV-2 variants. The CDR3 contains 11 residues. Germline-derived CDR1 and CDR2 are MDHEN and SYDVKM. Deletions cut 6 bases from V and 3 bases from J, with 6 bases between. Profiling relied on immunoSEQ multiplex PCR, and the TCRdb table lists in-frame clones only, not all of them. The table lists 350,000 to 500,000 clones, about 92% of them singletons.

Sequences were derived from peripheral blood, sampled in a trial of Ad26.COV2.S vaccine versus placebo. This sequence was found in a person aged 18-60 years who received the Ad26.COV2.S COVID-19 vaccine or a placebo. J is TRBJ2-7 and V is TRBV28; tentative D call: TRBD2 (5 bases). CDR3 protein: CASRDFYEQYF. CDR3 in DNA: TGTGCCAGCAGGGACTTCTACGAGCAGTACTTC.